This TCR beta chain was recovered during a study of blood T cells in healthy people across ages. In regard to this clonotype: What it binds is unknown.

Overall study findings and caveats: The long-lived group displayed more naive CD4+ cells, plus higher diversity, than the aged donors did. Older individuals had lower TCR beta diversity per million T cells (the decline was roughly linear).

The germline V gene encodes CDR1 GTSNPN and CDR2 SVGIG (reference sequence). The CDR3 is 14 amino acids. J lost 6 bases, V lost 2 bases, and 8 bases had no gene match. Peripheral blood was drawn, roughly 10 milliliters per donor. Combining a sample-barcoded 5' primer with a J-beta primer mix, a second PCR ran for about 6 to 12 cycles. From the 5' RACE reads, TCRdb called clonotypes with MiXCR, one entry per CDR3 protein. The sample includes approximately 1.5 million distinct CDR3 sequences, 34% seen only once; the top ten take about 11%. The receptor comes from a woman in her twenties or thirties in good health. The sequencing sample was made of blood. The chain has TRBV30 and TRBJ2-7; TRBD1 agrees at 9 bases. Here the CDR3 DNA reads TGTGCCTGGAGTTCTAACAGGGGGCTAGGCGAGCAGTACTTC. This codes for CAWSSNRGLGEQYF.